This T cell receptor (beta chain) was sequenced during a study of T-cell memory formation after mild COVID-19 (dated by TCRdb to the early 2020s). As for the study more broadly: Most TCR sequence clusters were specific to one of the two donors. Longitudinal TCRalpha and TCRbeta repertoire sequencing tracked T-cell clones expanding and contracting after mild COVID-19 in two donors. The cohort comprised two young, previously healthy adult volunteers, one female and one male. General study outcomes and caveats: Contracting CD4+ clones were located mainly in the CM and EM memory subsets, whereas CD8+ clones were found to be enriched in EMRA. Only a couple of mild cases were covered by the study, and larger cohorts that include severe cases with pre-infection samples were considered necessary. Balanced CD4/CD8 phenotypes were observed for clones contracting from day 15 to 85, whereas a bias towards CD4+ was observed for a second wave of clones expanding from day 15 to 37. SARS-CoV-2 specificity was not confirmed for the second-wave clones peaking on day 37. Some responding clones were detected in pre-infection memory, which suggested that pre-existing cross-reactive memory T cells had joined the SARS-CoV-2 response.

For sequencing, an Illumina NovaSeq 6000 was employed. cDNA libraries for TCRalpha and TCRbeta were prepared by 5'RACE using constant-segment primers, with sample barcodes and unique molecular identifiers added. RNA was extracted from every sample with Trizol reagent. Library amplification was performed in two PCR steps, and a second sample barcode and Illumina TruSeq adapters were introduced in the second step. The libraries were sequenced on an Illumina NovaSeq using 2 x 150 bp paired-end reads. As for the authors' bioinformatics: The reads were demultiplexed and collapsed into UMI-guided consensus sequences using migec v1.2.7. Using mixcr v2.1.11, UMI consensuses were aligned to TRA and TRB V and J templates and then assembled into clonotypes. A clonotype was counted as expanded or contracted only when both edgeR and NoisET called the clonotype significant, with the noise models trained on biological replicates. For edgeR calls, a false discovery rate-adjusted p below 0.01 and a log2 fold-change threshold of 1 were applied. As an exploratory analysis of dynamics, max-normalized trajectories of the 1000 most abundant clonotypes were examined with PCA combined with hierarchical clustering. The CD4 or CD8 phenotype of responding clones was assigned using the separately sequenced CD4+ and CD8+ repertoires. The public reads were reanalyzed by TCRdb: fastp trimming at Q25, MiXCR alignment, in-frame beta chains only. Every entry covers one CDR3 protein and lists the most common genes and DNA from its rows. What appears here as the V and J calls and clone size reflects TCRdb's work, not the paper's. This sample comprises tens of thousands of distinct CDR3 sequences, 9% to 9.5% of them detected only once. Of the sample, 1.2% falls within the top ten clones.

PBMCs were isolated by Ficoll-Paque density gradient centrifugation. Between the V and J ends, shortened by 2 bases and 2 bases respectively, the junction contains 11 bases. The cysteine opens and the phenylalanine closes a CDR3 of 15 amino acids. The entry retains the CDR3 DNA only, 45 bases that are in frame from base 1. In this sample, this clonotype turned up a few times. Its recognized antigen is unknown. No per-base quality is available; no much larger clone lies one base away. The sequence was collected from a young man who had mild COVID-19 (a few samples of this study predate the infection). The sample titles of this study are shuffled in the database, so cell type and time point are left out; the donor was told from shared clones. The sequenced sample was PBMCs or a T cell subset sorted from them (not recorded which). The sequence links TRBV12-3 or TRBV12-4 to TRBJ2-3; the D region possibly corresponds to TRBD2 (5 bases align). DNA sequence: TGTGCCAGCAGTTTAACCGGGGTACCCACAGATACGCAGTATTTT. It is translated as CASSLTGVPTDTQYF.